The rows below give T cell receptor beta chains drawn from one sample of a study of glioma-infiltrating T cells after dendritic cell vaccination. TCRdb keeps only in-frame clones here, not all; method: immunoSEQ multiplex PCR. The data show approximately 110,000 clones, 90% seen once. The sample in question was blood, obtained after dendritic cell vaccination. These receptors were obtained from a human donor with glioblastoma. The CDR3 runs from the conserved cysteine through the conserved F or W.

v_call cdr3_aa
TRBV19 CASSPSRTGAIQYF
TRBV19 CASSIGIMVQPQHF
TRBV28 CASSFARGREKLFF
TRBV11-2 CASSLDQGTVNTGELFF
TRBV27 CASSSPSQGGGYEQYF
TRBV28 CASSWTHSNQPQHF
TRBV9 CASSVSVFGGVYEQYF
TRBV6-6 CASSTGGYLSYNEQFF
TRBV20-1 CSALREETQYF
TRBV9 CASSGKRGEWTDTQYF
TRBV19 CASSLGQAFSYEQYF
TRBV7-9 CASSPGGLSYEQYF
TRBV2 CASRHNRGNTEAFF
TRBV5-1 CASSLGQGNEQYF
TRBV7-2 CASSARTSSYEQYF
TRBV7-8 CASSLRQGLNTGELFF
TRBV28 CASSLSAGGTGELFF
TRBV29-1 CSGGVSYNEQFF
TRBV15 CATSRDRTGSEKLFF
TRBV30 CAWSTDGTIGRNEQFF
TRBV7-8 CASSLVDLTGRRSYNEQFF
TRBV4-2 CASSQGLAGTNTGELFF
TRBV2 CASQGIIEAFF
TRBV5-1 CASRGETEAFF
TRBV14 CASSQDTVNTEAFF
TRBV6-1 CASSGQGNTEAFF
TRBV5-1 CASSPGQGENTIYF
TRBV10-3 CAISALGEQFF
TRBV5-4 CASSLGLAGGDSYEQYF
TRBV9 CASSVTGAANTGELFF
TRBV7-8 CASGQGRNTEAFF
TRBV11-3 CASSFGATNEKLFF
TRBV7-8 CASSLVREVGYGYTF